This record concerns one TCR beta chain sequence. Its antigen is not yet known. Base quality data are lacking; no much larger clone is found one base away. This sample was included in a study of cytotoxic CD8 clonotypes in ibrutinib-treated CLL (dated by TCRdb to the early 2020s). About the full investigation: The cohort included around 15 treatment-naive and fewer than 12 relapsed/refractory patients; under 18 were IGHV unmutated. On average, each sample yielded roughly 250,000 productive templates and tens of thousands of productive rearrangements. Cryopreserved peripheral blood mononuclear cells were obtained prior to treatment, at the time of response, and at either disease progression or sustained remission. Of the roughly 90 participants in the trial, about 25 had longitudinal samples available. Response samples were obtained after a median of approximately eleven months of treatment, with a range of about 6 to 36 months. Responses were partial in roughly 24 patients and complete in 2; after median approximately 69 months follow-up, about 14 stayed in remission and approximately 12 progressed. Here is what the overall study found, with its caveats: An increase in clonality was observed at ibrutinib response, with clonality remaining stable during sustained remission and falling back toward baseline at progression. Baseline clonality exceeded that of age-matched healthy donors and correlated strongly with circulating CD8+ T-cell counts. Lymph node repertoires were not examined, and the timing of sampling was not matched between patients in sustained remission and those whose disease progressed. Public clonotypes were rare and either contracted or stayed stable during treatment, and the rise in clonality at ibrutinib response reflected the expansion of private clonotypes.

Each clonotype received, on average, about 10x coverage in deep resolution sequencing performed on a MiSeq, where the target depth lay between 1 in 1 million and 1 in 200,000 T cells. The immunoSEQ hsTCRB Kit was used to generate TCR beta libraries. The published analysis was carried out like this. Data were analyzed with ImmunoSEQ Data Assistant and ImmunoSEQ Analyzer, with V, D and J genes assigned per IMGT definitions. Clonality was computed as one minus normalized Shannon entropy of productive rearrangement frequencies, ranging from 0 to 1. Only overrepresented clonotypes making up at least 0.05% of the repertoire of each patient were included in the public clonotype analysis. Repertoires from about a dozen age-matched healthy donors in immuneACCESS were used as clonality controls. The table comes from immuneACCESS by way of TCRdb, which keeps in-frame sequences with V and J called. Part of the clones is missing from these tables; in studies checked, under half for an unresolved V gene and the rest for unknown reasons. V, J and clone size are those of that table, while D and trimming were read from the DNA. The sample records about 34,000 clones, approximately 69% of which are singletons. Around a quarter of the sample is held by the ten biggest clonotypes.

CDR1 and CDR2 are read off the germline V gene as SGHRS and YFSETQ. V is cut by 0 bases and J by 1 base, and the space between the germline ends is 10 bases. The CDR3 goes from the cysteine to the phenylalanine over 15 residues. Only the CDR3 part of the read is kept: 45 bases, read in frame from the first base. For TCR beta library preparation, roughly 2 micrograms of genomic DNA were extracted from the cryopreserved PBMCs. Longitudinal blood samples from CLL patients on ibrutinib monotherapy were analyzed using high-throughput TCR beta sequencing. The patients took part in an open-label, single-center phase 2 trial of ibrutinib monotherapy.

In this chain, TRBV5-1 is recombined with TRBJ1-1; the D gene is possibly TRBD1, with 5 bases matching. The receptor comes from a human donor with chronic lymphocytic leukemia. The sample consisted of PBMCs, taken before ibrutinib treatment. The CDR3 region reads CASSLAPGGNTEAFF. The DNA sequence follows: TGCGCCAGCAGCTTGGCTCCGGGGGGGAACACTGAAGCTTTCTTT.